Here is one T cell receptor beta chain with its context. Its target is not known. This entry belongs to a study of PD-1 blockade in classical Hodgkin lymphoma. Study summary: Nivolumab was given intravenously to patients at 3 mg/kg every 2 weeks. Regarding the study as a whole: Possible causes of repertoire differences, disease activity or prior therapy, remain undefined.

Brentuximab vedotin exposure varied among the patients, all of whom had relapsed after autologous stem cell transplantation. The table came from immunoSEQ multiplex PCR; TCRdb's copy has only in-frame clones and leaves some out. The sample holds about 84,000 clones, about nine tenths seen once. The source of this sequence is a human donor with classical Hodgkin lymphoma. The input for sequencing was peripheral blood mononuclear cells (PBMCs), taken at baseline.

The CDR3 DNA reads TGTGCCAGCAACCTAATGAGTAACTATGGCTACACCTTC. This translates into CASNLMSNYGYTF. This chain connects TRBV28 to TRBJ1-2; no reliable D call. Per the germline V gene, CDR1 is MDHEN and CDR2 is SYDVKM. Trimming shortened V by 7 bases and J by 1 base, and 10 bases separated the two germline ends. The CDR3 totals 13 residues.